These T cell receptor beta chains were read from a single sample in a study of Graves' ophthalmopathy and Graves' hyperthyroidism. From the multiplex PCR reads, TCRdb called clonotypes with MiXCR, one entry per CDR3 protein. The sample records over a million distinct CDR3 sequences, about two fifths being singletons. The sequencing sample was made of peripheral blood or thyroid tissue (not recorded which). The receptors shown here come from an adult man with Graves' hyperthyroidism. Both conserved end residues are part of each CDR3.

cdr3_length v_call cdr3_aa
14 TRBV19 CASKTAGSSYEQYF
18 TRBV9 CASSPGQGAILMNTEAFF
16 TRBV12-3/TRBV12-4 CACSVRPTGVNQPQHF
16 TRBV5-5 CASSKGLQALNTEAFF
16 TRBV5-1 CASSRGSASSSYEQYF
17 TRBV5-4 CASSQDLAGSRGETQYF
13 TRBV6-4 CASDWTGDQPQHF
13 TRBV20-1 CSEGSGVQETQYF
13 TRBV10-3 CASTPASVGTQYF
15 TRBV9 CASSVAGSSNEKLFF
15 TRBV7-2 CASSQGLDSLYEQYF
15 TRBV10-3 CASSFTIHSTSEQYF
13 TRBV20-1 CSARRPFSYEQYF
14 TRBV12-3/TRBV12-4 CASSFVGLGNTIYF
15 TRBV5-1 CASSRVIGSQETQYF
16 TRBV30 CAWRPTRDKPTYEQYF
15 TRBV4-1 CASSQDQDTPYEQYF
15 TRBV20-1 CSARDLLKDSSGQYF